The rows below give T cell receptor beta chains drawn from one sample of a study of blood T cells in healthy people across ages. TCRdb called the 5' RACE reads again in MiXCR, with one record for every CDR3 protein. The table records 1.5 million to 2 million distinct CDR3 sequences, about 50% of them present only once. The sample comprised blood. The receptors stem from a woman aged 40 to 50 in good health. Both conserved end residues are part of each CDR3. The D gene is left open where the match is weak.

NA,TRBV29-1,CSVRTPGTFNYGYTF
NA,TRBV25-1,CASSQQEGEKLFF
TRBD2,TRBV4-2,CASSRAGTSGINFSYEQYF
NA,TRBV10-3,CAIRPRGSYEQYF
NA,TRBV6-1,CASAAGIYTF
TRBD2,TRBV20-1,CSAINAGGPFKETQYF
NA,TRBV7-9,CASSLFGGQVYF
NA,TRBV12-3/TRBV12-4,CASSLVGAGGVPQHF
TRBD1,TRBV4-3,CASSQERGRNEQFF
NA,TRBV6-5,CASSTTGSASYGYTF
NA,TRBV7-8,CASSYELGLTDTQYF
NA,TRBV25-1,CASCPGDTYEQYF
NA,TRBV3-1,CASSHRRGLGVQETQYF
NA,TRBV12-3/TRBV12-4,CASSLAGNEKLFF
TRBD1,TRBV6-6,CASSAWGGTGDQPQHF
TRBD2,TRBV7-2,CASSYGLAGGTAYNEQFF
NA,TRBV27,CASREGPRQPQHF
TRBD1,TRBV5-1,CASSSGTGPAGANVLTF
NA,TRBV15,CATSRGEAGYNEQFF
TRBD1,TRBV9,CASSVGGQAPYEQYF
NA,TRBV20-1,CSAPPLGRGTQYF